Listed here are 20 T cell receptor beta chains from one sample, sequenced in a study of CD8 T cells in Susac syndrome. Reverse transcription of about 0.5 to 1 ug RNA used random hexamers. TCRdb reprocessed the immunoSEQ multiplex PCR reads with MiXCR, giving one entry per CDR3 protein. The sample contains approximately 260,000 distinct CDR3 sequences, 90% to 96% of which appear only once. The specimen was CD4+ T cells from PBMCs. The receptor set was obtained from a human donor with Susac syndrome.

V gene TRBV28 combines with J gene TRBJ2-5; D remains unclear. V was cut by 8 bases and J by 5 bases, with 9 bases left in between. The length of the CDR3 is 11 residues. Germline V gives CDR1 MDHEN, CDR2 SYDVKM. This chain's CDR3 is CASGIEETQYF. The DNA of the CDR3 is TGTGCCAGCGGAATTGAGGAGACCCAGTACTTC.

V is TRBV20-1 and J is TRBJ2-3, with unresolved D. V lost 0 bases to trimming and J lost 3 bases, with 13 bases between them. This CDR3 comprises 15 residues. The germline V gene encodes CDR1 DFQATT and CDR2 SNEGSKA (reference sequence). The CDR3 region has the DNA TGCAGTGCTAGAGATCTCGTCGTTGGGACAGATACGCAGTATTTT. Protein product: CSARDLVVGTDTQYF.

This sequence joins TRBV3-1 and TRBJ2-5; 8 nucleotides match TRBD2. Unmatched junction bases numbered 8, after V lost 2 bases and J lost 3 bases. The CDR3 totals 16 residues. CDR1 is LGHDT and CDR2 is YNNKEL in the germline V gene (reference sequence). The CDR3 spells CASSQRFSGSEETQYF. The CDR3 bases are TGTGCCAGCAGCCAAAGATTCAGCGGGAGTGAAGAGACCCAGTACTTC.

The rearrangement joins TRBV18 to TRBJ1-3; 8 bases agree with TRBD1. Trimming at V came to 3 bases and at J to 3 bases, leaving 1 base not matched to a gene. This CDR3 spans 14 amino acids. Germline V gives CDR1 KGHSH, CDR2 LQKENI. For the CDR3, the DNA is TGTGCCAGCTCACCGGGACAGGATGGAAACACCATATATTTT. It encodes CASSPGQDGNTIYF.

This sequence joins TRBV29-1 and TRBJ1-2, with 7 bases identical to TRBD1. V was clipped by 2 bases and J by 8 bases; unmatched bases: 11. Germline CDR1 is SQVTM and CDR2 is ANQGSEA. The CDR3 spans 14 residues. The CDR3 DNA sequence: TGCAGCGTTGAAATTACGGGACAGCTCAGAGGCTACACCTTC. The encoded protein is CSVEITGQLRGYTF.

The chain combines TRBV11-2 with TRBJ2-5; D is unclear. From germline, CDR1 is SGHAT and CDR2 FQNNGV. Trimming took off 2 bases at V and 7 bases at J, with 5 bases between the two ends. This CDR3 region has 11 residues. CDR3 residues: CASSLSATQYF. CDR3 in DNA: TGTGCCAGCAGCTTATCTGCGACCCAGTACTTC.

V is TRBV27 and J is TRBJ2-7; D unresolved. This CDR3 is built from 11 residues. V dropped 10 bases and J dropped 2 bases, with 9 bases sitting between them. From germline, CDR1 is MNHEY and CDR2 SMNVEV (reference sequence). CDR3 loop: CAKPETYEQYF. The CDR3 DNA reads as TGTGCCAAGCCAGAGACCTACGAGCAGTACTTC.

With respect to this clonotype: At one of its ends the junction is not consistent with the germline gene, which may arise from a read error. CDR3 sequence reads: CASSQGRAGKGIF. CDR3 nucleotides: TGTGCCAGCAGCCAAGGGCGGGCGGGTAAGGGGATCTTC. The V gene is TRBV3-1, the J gene TRBJ2-1, with D perhaps matching TRBD1 or TRBD2 (5 bases each). This CDR3 is 13 amino acids long. The V gene's germline CDR1 is LGHDT and CDR2 YNNKEL (reference sequence).

The rearrangement uses TRBV4-1 and TRBJ1-1, with D perhaps matching TRBD1 (6 bases). Trimming pared 8 bases from V and 1 base from J, leaving 14 bases between. Germline V gene data show CDR1 as MGHRA and CDR2 as YSYEKL. This CDR3 has 14 residues. CDR3 DNA sequence: TGCGCCAGCGTAAAACAGGGAAAGAACACTGAAGCTTTCTTT. It is translated as CASVKQGKNTEAFF.

The chain links TRBV20-1 to TRBJ2-3; D unresolved. The CDR3 runs to 14 residues. Germline CDR1 is DFQATT and CDR2 is SNEGSKA (reference sequence). V lost 1 base, J lost 2 bases, and 10 bases lay in between. Written as DNA, the CDR3 is TGCAGTGCTAGAGGTGGAACGGCCACAGATACGCAGTATTTT. Amino acid sequence: CSARGGTATDTQYF.

V and J are TRBV5-1 and TRBJ2-1; TRBD2 matches 7 bases. The CDR3 runs to 15 residues. With 4 bases clipped from V and 4 bases from J, the junction kept 8 bases outside the gene matches. The V gene's germline CDR1 is SGHRS and CDR2 YFSETQ. CDR3 DNA: TGCGCCAGCAGCACAACTACTAGCGATTACAATGAGCAGTTCTTC. It codes for CASSTTTSDYNEQFF.

The rearrangement joins TRBV28 to TRBJ2-5; perhaps TRBD1 as D (5 bases). Trimming stripped 2 bases from V and 1 base from J, with 11 bases between. Germline V gives CDR1 MDHEN, CDR2 SYDVKM. The CDR3 covers 15 residues. CDR3 protein: CASSLGAASQETQYF. DNA for the CDR3: TGTGCCAGCAGTTTAGGGGCGGCTTCCCAAGAGACCCAGTACTTC.

This chain links TRBV5-1 with TRBJ1-4, with D tentatively TRBD1 (6 bases). Germline CDR1 and CDR2: SGHRS and YFSETQ. The CDR3 covers 17 residues. Trimming took 2 bases from V and 4 from J, leaving 18 bases between them. DNA for the CDR3: TGCGCCAGCAGCTTCCGGACAGAAGTAAGCTATAATGAAAAACTGTTTTTT. Protein product: CASSFRTEVSYNEKLFF.

The chain carries TRBV15 and TRBJ2-7; tentative D call: TRBD2 (6 bases). Trimming removed 8 bases at V and 4 bases at J, with 18 bases between. This CDR3 spans 14 amino acids. Germline assignment: CDR1 LNHNV and CDR2 YYDKDF (reference sequence). CDR3 sequence reads: CATGPGGATYEQYF. The CDR3, as DNA: TGTGCCACCGGGCCGGGCGGGGCTACATACGAGCAGTACTTC.

The rearrangement uses TRBV29-1 and TRBJ2-6, with D possibly TRBD1 on 6 matching bases. V lost 4 bases, J lost 0 bases, and 16 bases lay in between. The CDR3 spans 17 residues. The germline CDR1 and CDR2 sequences are SQVTM and ANQGSEA. The CDR3 is CSVGLGAGASGANVLTF. DNA of the CDR3: TGCAGCGTTGGACTTGGGGCAGGGGCCTCTGGGGCCAACGTCCTGACTTTC.

The chain joins TRBV20-1 to TRBJ2-1, with 7 bases that match TRBD2. J gave up 7 bases and V 0 bases, and 3 bases lay outside the gene matches. Germline loops: CDR1 DFQATT, CDR2 SNEGSKA (reference sequence). This CDR3 spans 13 amino acids. The CDR3 here is CSARDRGSNEQFF. In DNA form, the CDR3 reads TGCAGTGCTAGAGATCGCGGGAGTAATGAGCAGTTCTTC.

This chain joins TRBV20-1 and TRBJ1-4; D is perhaps TRBD1 (6 bases). The CDR3 length is 13 residues. V dropped 6 bases and J dropped 5 bases, with 13 bases sitting between them. CDR1 and CDR2 from the germline V gene are DFQATT and SNEGSKA (reference sequence). CDR3 DNA: TGCAGTGCAAGGACGGGACAAAATGAAAAACTGTTTTTT. Its translation: CSARTGQNEKLFF.

The chain combines TRBV4-1 with TRBJ2-5; TRBD1 might be the D (6 bases). The CDR3 loop spans 15 amino acids. The germline CDR1 and CDR2 sequences are MGHRA and YSYEKL. V dropped 4 bases and J dropped 4 bases, with 16 bases sitting between them. The CDR3 coding sequence is TGCGCCAGCAGCCGGCCGGGACAAAAGGGAGAGACCCAGTACTTC. Translation: CASSRPGQKGETQYF.

The chain couples TRBV5-4 to TRBJ2-1; D call uncertain. The CDR3 is 15 residues long. V was trimmed by 4 bases and J by 6 bases, leaving 17 bases between them. Germline V CDR1 and CDR2: SGHNT, YYREEE (reference sequence). For the CDR3, the DNA is TGTGCCAGCAGCCCCCGTGAGTCGCGTGTCAATGAGCAGTTCTTC. This gives the protein CASSPRESRVNEQFF. Full variable domain (rest looked up from reference TRBV5-4 and TRBJ2-1): ETGVTQSPTHLIKTRGQQVTLRCSSQSGHNTVSWYQQALGQGPQFIFQYYREEENGRGNFPPRFSGLQFPNYSSELNVNALELDDSALYLCASSPRESRVNEQFFGPGTRLTVL.

The chain is built from TRBV9 and TRBJ2-2; D may be TRBD1 (5 bases). Trimming pared 4 bases from V and 0 bases from J, leaving 13 bases between. Germline V lookup: CDR1 SGDLS, CDR2 YYNGEE. The CDR3 runs to 16 residues. CDR3 bases: TGTGCCAGCAGCTCCAGGGTTGACGCGAACACCGGGGAGCTGTTTTTT. Translated, it gives CASSSRVDANTGELFF.